This TCR beta chain was identified in a study of blood T cell repertoires in COVID-19. Across the whole study: Both acute and convalescent COVID-19 samples were obtained from the United States, Italy and Spain.

Each participant's cohort was designated according to participant-reported clinical history. This CDR3 is 16 amino acids long. V was pared by 3 bases and J by 8 bases, with 12 bases of the junction left unmatched. Germline-derived CDR1 and CDR2 are SEHNR and FQNEAQ (reference sequence). In the study's own analysis: Scientists estimated how many nucleated cells there were by amplifying reference gene primers. Libraries were prepared by immunoSEQ multiplex PCR; TCRdb keeps only in-frame clonotypes and omits some of them. D and trimming come from the DNA, and the V and J calls and clone size come from that table. The sample includes under 300,000 clones, around 87% of them seen just once.

The rearrangement joins TRBV7-9 to TRBJ2-1; TRBD1 matches at 8 bases. This clonotype was sampled from a young woman who had recovered from COVID-19. The sample consisted of PBMCs or T cells enriched from blood (not recorded which). The CDR3 sequence is CASSFLAGQGGDEQFF. In DNA form, the CDR3 reads TGTGCCAGCAGCTTTCTGGCAGGACAGGGTGGGGATGAGCAGTTCTTC.